This TCR beta chain derives from a study of cytomegalovirus exposure and HLA in healthy donors. Study-level findings and limits: According to the study, around 160 TCR beta chains were cytomegalovirus-associated. Exclusion as indistinguishable affected some V segments, including TRBV6-2 and TRBV6-3.

V was clipped by 4 bases and J by 2 bases, with 22 bases between them. CDR1 and CDR2 (germline): MDHEN, SYDVKM. The CDR3 consists of 18 residues. The primer mix had 60 Vbeta and 13 Jbeta primers. TCRdb keeps only in-frame clones here, not all; method: immunoSEQ multiplex PCR. The profile shows approximately 220,000 clones, more than 60% of them singletons. In the case of this clone: As yet, its antigen is unknown.

Those who donated were healthy bone marrow donors. V and J are TRBV28 and TRBJ2-3, with D perhaps TRBD1 (6 bases). Sequencing input: PBMCs. The TCR sequence derives from a man aged 40-49 years in good health and CMV-seronegative. The CDR3 loop reads CASSSGQSGSRITDTQYF. The CDR3 DNA reads as TGTGCCAGCAGTTCAGGACAGAGCGGTAGCCGGATCACAGATACGCAGTATTTT.